This T cell receptor (beta chain) was documented in a study of blood T cell repertoires in COVID-19. Produced via immunoSEQ multiplex PCR; TCRdb's table is partial and in-frame only. The sample holds roughly 250,000 clones, 75% to 90% seen once. CDR1 and CDR2 (germline): MDHEN, SYDVKM. Trimming took 7 bases from V and 6 from J, leaving 18 bases between them. This CDR3 contains 14 residues. The chain has TRBV28 and TRBJ1-2; D possibly corresponds to TRBD1 (5 bases). The source material was peripheral blood. The TCR was taken from an older woman with active or convalescent COVID-19. The CDR3 is CASNILGREDGYTF. DNA for the CDR3: TGTGCCAGCAACATCCTGGGCAGGGAGGATGGCTACACCTTC.